These 11 T cell receptor beta chains share one sample of origin, sequenced in a study of persistence of HIV-infected CD4 T cells. The stimulus was lysate of CMV-infected fibroblasts, roughly 9.2 ug/mL. Sorted nonresponding memory CD4+ T cells were CD40L-negative, CD69-negative, CD45RO-high. For these TCRs, the target antigens are not known. Sequencing used immunoSEQ version 4 in survey mode. The repertoire was sequenced with immunoSEQ multiplex PCR; TCRdb's copy has only in-frame clones and lacks some. The sample holds about 40,000 clones, less than 90% seen once. This specimen was CD4+ T cells sorted from PBMCs after approximately 18-hour stimulation, taken from a patient who received antiretroviral therapy. All receptors derive from an adult man with HIV who was CMV-seropositive.

The chain links TRBV28 to TRBJ1-2; weak D call: TRBD1 (5 bases). Germline V lookup: CDR1 MDHEN, CDR2 SYDVKM. Trimming left V 2 bases short and J 6 bases short, with 10 bases between. This CDR3 contains 13 residues. The CDR3 sequence: CASSLAGSNGYTF. The CDR3 DNA sequence: TGTGCCAGCAGTTTAGCAGGGTCGAATGGCTACACCTTC.

On this clone: An end of the junction does not agree with germline; a read error may underlie this. The chain recombines TRBV7-2 with TRBJ1-2, with D hard to call. This CDR3 is 13 amino acids long. Germline V gene data show CDR1 as SGHTA and CDR2 as FQGNSA. The CDR3 here is CANSLAVNYGYTF. The DNA of the CDR3 is TGTGCCAACAGCTTAGCGGTTAACTATGGCTACACCTTC.

The genes are TRBV19 and TRBJ1-2; 7 nucleotides line up with TRBD1. Germline V lookup: CDR1 LNHDA, CDR2 SQIVND (reference sequence). There are 15 residues in the CDR3. The J segment lost 3 bases and the V segment lost 4 bases, leaving 8 bases of the junction unmatched. The CDR3 nucleotides read TGTGCCAGTAGTACCGGGACAGTGGGACACTATGGCTACACCTTC. This encodes CASSTGTVGHYGYTF.

This clone was counted between two and nine times. The CDR3 reads CASEPGTIMNTEAFF. The CDR3 DNA reads as TGCGCCAGCGAGCCCGGGACGATTATGAACACTGAAGCTTTCTTT. V usage is TRBV5-1 and J usage is TRBJ1-1; D may be TRBD1 (5 bases). The ends were cut back, 7 bases at V and 0 bases at J, with 16 bases in the middle. The CDR3 length is 15 residues. Germline CDR1 reads SGHRS; CDR2 reads YFSETQ.

This clone was seen a few times. V and J are TRBV18 and TRBJ1-1; D may be TRBD1 (5 bases). This CDR3 region has 14 residues. Germline V lookup: CDR1 KGHSH, CDR2 LQKENI. The V end was cut by 3 bases, the J end by 6 bases, with 14 bases between. CDR3 coding DNA: TGTGCCAGCTCACCGCGGGGGATTGCGGCTGAAGCTTTCTTT. It is translated as CASSPRGIAAEAFF.

The V call is TRBV20-1, the J call TRBJ2-3, with 9 bases lining up with TRBD2. J lost 0 bases, V lost 3 bases, and 13 bases had no gene match. Germline CDR1 DFQATT, CDR2 SNEGSKA (reference sequence). The CDR3 is 18 residues long. The CDR3 spells CSASSRRGGPGSTDTQYF. For the CDR3, the DNA is TGCAGTGCTAGTAGTAGGCGGGGGGGCCCTGGGAGCACAGATACGCAGTATTTT.

The CDR3 DNA follows: TGTGCCAGCAGTGAATTCCGGGATGAGCAGTTCTTC. As protein: CASSEFRDEQFF. J is TRBJ2-1 and V is TRBV2; D is undetermined. This CDR3 contains 12 residues. Between the trimmed V and J ends, which lost 2 bases and 8 bases, there was a span of 7 bases. Germline lookup yields CDR1 SNHLY and CDR2 FYNNEI.

The rearrangement links TRBV5-8 to TRBJ2-1; 11 bases agree with TRBD2. Per germline, CDR1 SGHTS and CDR2 YDEGEE. The V and J ends lost 4 bases and 4 bases, in that order; junction bases with no gene match: 4. The CDR3 totals 15 residues. CDR3 DNA sequence: TGTGCCAGCAGCCTTAGCGGGGGGGCATACAATGAGCAGTTCTTC. This sequence encodes CASSLSGGAYNEQFF.

This chain links TRBV6-5 with TRBJ2-7; tentatively, D is TRBD2 (5 bases). The ends were cut back, 6 bases at V and 6 bases at J, with 18 bases in the middle. The CDR3 has 14 amino acids. Germline CDR1 and CDR2: MNHEY and SVGAGI. CDR3 residues: CASSLDLTAGEQYF. CDR3 nucleotide sequence: TGTGCCAGCAGCCTCGACTTGACGGCGGGCGAGCAGTACTTC.

The V call is TRBV18, the J call TRBJ1-1; 8 nucleotides align to TRBD1. There are 14 residues in the CDR3. Trimming took 5 bases from V and 4 from J; bases not matched to a gene: 6. CDR1 and CDR2 (germline): KGHSH, LQKENI. CDR3: CASSAQGGSTEAFF. CDR3 in DNA: TGTGCCAGCTCAGCACAGGGGGGGAGCACTGAAGCTTTCTTT. Full variable domain (missing parts from reference TRBV18 and TRBJ1-1): NAGVMQNPRHLVRRRGQEARLRCSPMKGHSHVYWYRQLPEEGLKFMVYLQKENIIDESGMPKERFSAEFPKEGPSILRIQQVVRGDSAAYFCASSAQGGSTEAFFGQGTRLTVV.

The chain carries TRBV2 and TRBJ2-3; 9 nucleotides agree with TRBD2. The J segment lost 4 bases and the V segment lost 8 bases, leaving 7 bases of the junction unmatched. CDR3 length: 14 amino acids. The germline CDR1 and CDR2 sequences are SNHLY and FYNNEI. In DNA form, the CDR3 reads TGTGCCAGCCCGCGGGGGGGCCGGGCAGATACGCAGTATTTT. Amino acids: CASPRGGRADTQYF.